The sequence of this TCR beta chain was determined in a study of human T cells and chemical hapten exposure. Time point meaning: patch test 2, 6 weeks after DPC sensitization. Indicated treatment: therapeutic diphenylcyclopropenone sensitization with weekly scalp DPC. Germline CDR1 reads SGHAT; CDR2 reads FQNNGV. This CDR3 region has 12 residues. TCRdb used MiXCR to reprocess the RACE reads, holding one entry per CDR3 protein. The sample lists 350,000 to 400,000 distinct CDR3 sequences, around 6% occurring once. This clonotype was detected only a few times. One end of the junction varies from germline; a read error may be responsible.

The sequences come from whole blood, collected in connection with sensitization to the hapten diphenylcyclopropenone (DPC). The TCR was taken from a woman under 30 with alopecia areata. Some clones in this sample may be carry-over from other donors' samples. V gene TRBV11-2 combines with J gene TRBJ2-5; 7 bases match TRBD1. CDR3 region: CASSSRGLKPEF. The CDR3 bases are TGTGCCAGCAGCTCGAGGGGGCTGAAACCCGAGTTC.